Listed here are 8 T cell receptor beta chains from one sample, sequenced in a study of blood T cell repertoires in COVID-19. Method: immunoSEQ multiplex PCR; TCRdb's copy keeps in-frame clones and lacks some. Seen here are roughly 240,000 clones, around four fifths observed once, and the top ten hold less than 6%. Material: peripheral blood. These receptors were taken from a man aged 60 to 75 who had recovered from COVID-19.

The CDR3 DNA sequence: TGTGCCTGGCGGGGGAGCTCGAACACTGAAGCTTTCTTT. Translation: CAWRGSSNTEAFF. The rearrangement links TRBV30 to TRBJ1-1; weak D call: TRBD1 (5 bases). V dropped 5 bases and J dropped 1 base, with 11 bases sitting between them. Germline V CDR1 and CDR2: GTSNPN, SVGIG (reference sequence). This CDR3 region has 13 residues.

This chain joins TRBV6-5 and TRBJ2-3; no reliable D call. The CDR3 sequence is 14 residues long. Per the germline V gene, CDR1 is MNHEY and CDR2 is SVGAGI. With 6 bases removed from V and 2 bases from J, the gap between germline ends came to 12 bases. CDR3 in amino acids: CASSQRSATDTQYF. In nucleotides, the CDR3 is TGTGCCAGCAGCCAGCGTTCAGCCACAGATACGCAGTATTTT.

CDR3 protein: CASFGGSLNTEAFF. CDR3 DNA sequence: TGTGCCAGCTTTGGTGGCTCGCTGAACACTGAAGCTTTCTTT. V usage is TRBV28 and J usage is TRBJ1-1; D gene ambiguous. The CDR3 loop spans 14 amino acids. The V and J ends lost 8 bases and 0 bases respectively, with 13 bases between them. CDR1 is MDHEN, CDR2 SYDVKM, per germline.

The chain carries TRBV4-1 and TRBJ2-1; 9 nucleotides match TRBD2. Germline V CDR1 and CDR2: MGHRA, YSYEKL. This CDR3 has 18 residues. V trimming: 4 bases; J trimming: 0 bases; junction bases outside the gene matches: 10. CDR3 region: CASSPVTLAGLSYNEQFF. The CDR3 DNA reads as TGCGCCAGCAGCCCGGTCACACTAGCGGGTCTCTCCTACAATGAGCAGTTCTTC.

DNA of the CDR3: TGTGCCAGCAGTGAAGGGGGGCGAGAGACCCAGTACTTC. The encoded protein is CASSEGGRETQYF. This chain connects TRBV6-1 to TRBJ2-5; a possible D gene is TRBD1 (6 bases). V dropped 1 base and J dropped 4 bases, with 7 bases sitting between them. Germline CDR1 is MNHNS and CDR2 is SASEGT. There are 13 residues in the CDR3.

V is TRBV2 and J is TRBJ2-1; 9 positions match TRBD2. Per germline, CDR1 SNHLY and CDR2 FYNNEI. The length of the CDR3 is 16 residues. V shed 6 bases and J 1 base; nucleotides not matched to a gene: 7. The CDR3 DNA is TGTGCCAGCAGCCCGAGCGGGAGGAAGTCCTACAATGAGCAGTTCTTC. It yields the protein CASSPSGRKSYNEQFF.

Written as DNA, the CDR3 is TGTGCCAGCAGCCCCAGGACAATTCGCTACGAGCAGTACTTC. Translated, it gives CASSPRTIRYEQYF. V and J are TRBV11-2 and TRBJ2-7; possible D gene TRBD1, 5 bases. V was shortened by 5 bases and J by 3 bases, with 14 bases between the two germline ends. There are 14 residues in the CDR3. The germline V gene encodes CDR1 SGHAT and CDR2 FQNNGV.

The chain carries TRBV3-1 (or the pseudogene TRBV3-2) and TRBJ1-1, with TRBD1 as a possible D gene (6 bases). The CDR3 covers 16 residues. Per germline, CDR1 LGHDT and CDR2 YNNKEL (reference sequence). V lost 5 bases, J lost 6 bases, and 22 bases lay in between. The CDR3 sequence is CASSTRHRARGAEAFF. The CDR3 coding sequence is TGTGCCAGCAGCACCCGACACAGGGCCCGGGGGGCTGAAGCTTTCTTT.